This T cell receptor beta chain was identified during a study of tumor-infiltrating lymphocytes in primary liver carcinoma. On the study more broadly: Aged between 30 and 69 years, the patients were men and women.

From unsorted bulk tissue weighing roughly 19-34 mg, DNA and RNA were co-extracted. Study results and limitations: Presence in all five tumor regions was observed for only about 7.5-24% of top clones.

With a constant-region primer, TCR beta cDNA was made from 500 ng of total RNA. Slightly modified ARM-PCR served as the procedure for the TCR beta libraries. These libraries came from three rounds of nested multiplex PCR. Rounds one and two of PCR, each of roughly 10 cycles, were primed with TRBV1-TRBV30 forward primers and a C-beta reverse primer. TCRdb re-called the multiplex PCR reads through MiXCR, storing one row per CDR3 protein. This table has 100,000 or so distinct CDR3 sequences, approximately 82% appearing once. CDR1 and CDR2 (germline): MNHEY, SVGEGT. The CDR3 is 12 residues long. Note on this clonotype: Its antigen is currently unknown. Relative to the germline gene, one junction end is altered; a read error may explain this.

The receptor's source is a man between 40 and 49 years old with primary liver carcinoma and hepatitis B virus infection. Sequenced sample: liver tumor tissue from sampling region 3. Subset described: tumor region T3, left-lateral pole. The V gene is TRBV6-2 or TRBV6-3, the J gene TRBJ2-5; 7 bases align to TRBD2. The CDR3 bases are TGTGCCAGCAGTTATGGGGGGGAGACCCGGTACTTC. Translating gives CASSYGGETRYF.